This section outlines one TCR beta chain sequence together with its context. Its antigen remains unidentified. The sample belongs to a study of blood T cells in healthy people across ages. Overall study context: T cells yielded about one barcoded beta molecule per two cells through template switching. Study outcomes and limitations: In older individuals, TCR beta diversity per million T cells was lower, falling roughly linearly with age. Total diversity from one million sequenced T cells was likely underestimated.

With a J-beta primer mix and a sample-barcoded 5' primer, a second PCR ran about 7 to 12 cycles. Every sample gave at least 2.5 million paired-end reads containing CDR3. One entry per CDR3 protein, called by TCRdb with MiXCR from the 5' RACE reads. The sample holds almost 800,000 distinct CDR3 sequences; roughly 64% are singletons and the top ten take 22%. This TCR was sampled from a young man in good health. The sample consisted of blood.

As DNA, the CDR3 is TGTGCCAGCAGCCCCAGCTCCGGGGGGACGCAGTATTTT. Amino acid sequence: CASSPSSGGTQYF. The genes are TRBV7-3 and TRBJ2-3; 7 bases align to TRBD2. Germline V gene data show CDR1 as SGHTA and CDR2 as FQGTGA. V shed 5 bases, J shed 9 bases, and the junction held 8 bases outside the gene matches. The CDR3 loop spans 13 amino acids.